A few counts support the clone carrying this T cell receptor beta chain. Antigen unknown. Libraries for TCRalpha and TCRbeta carried sample barcodes and unique molecular identifiers via 5'RACE. TCRdb used MiXCR to reprocess the 5' RACE reads, holding one entry per CDR3 protein. The sample includes about 410,000 distinct CDR3 sequences, over 15% of them seen just once. The sample is drawn from a study of T-cell memory formation after mild COVID-19. The CDR3 covers 14 residues. Per the germline V gene, CDR1 is KGHSH and CDR2 is LQKENI. V dropped 3 bases and J dropped 7; count of bases not matched to a gene: 4. Study-wide results and caveats: Some clones that responded were present in memory (sampled pre-infection), which suggests cross-reactive memory joined.

The genes are TRBV18 and TRBJ1-5; TRBD1 agrees at 9 bases. Sequenced input: PBMCs or a T cell subset sorted from them (not recorded which). This receptor was identified in a man between 18 and 29 years old who had mild COVID-19 (a few samples of this study predate the infection). Cell type and time point are not known. DNA for the CDR3: TGTGCCAGCTCACCGGACAGGGGTATACAGCCCCAGCATTTT. Residues: CASSPDRGIQPQHF.